This T cell receptor beta chain stems from a study of blood T cell repertoires in COVID-19. Study at large: The study drew acute and convalescent COVID-19 samples from the United States, Italy and Spain.

The CDR3 covers 16 residues. Looked up from germline, CDR1 is MNHNS and CDR2 is SASEGT. The germline V and J ends were trimmed by 3 bases and 1 base, with 13 bases remaining between them. The authors' processing: Estimation of nucleated cell counts was performed using reference gene primer amplification. Generated by immunoSEQ multiplex PCR, the TCRdb table keeps only in-frame clones and is missing some. From that table come the V and J calls and clone size; the DNA was used to work out D and trimming. The data show about 140,000 clones, with about three quarters seen just once and 16% held by the top ten.

This receptor was identified in a man between 50 and 59 years old with acute or convalescent COVID-19. The chain has TRBV6-1 and TRBJ1-5; D is perhaps TRBD1 (6 bases). The source material was peripheral blood. Written as DNA, the CDR3 is TGTGCCAGCAGTGAGACACAGGGATGGAGCAATCAGCCCCAGCATTTT. Amino acid sequence: CASSETQGWSNQPQHF.